The 17 T cell receptor beta chains listed next were all sequenced from one sample in a study of Ad26.COV2.S vaccination and SARS-CoV-2 variants. Treatment noted: around 19 received Ad26.COV2.S at low or high dose, single or two shots; roughly five received placebo; per-sample allocation not given. At day 63 after the first vaccine or placebo injection, samples were drawn. Sequencing used immunoSEQ multiplex PCR; TCRdb keeps in-frame clones, though not all of them. The table has some 450,000 clones, around 91% seen once; the top ten hold approximately 4.3%. Sequenced here: peripheral blood, sampled in a trial of Ad26.COV2.S vaccine versus placebo. The origin of the receptors is a person aged 18-60 years who received the Ad26.COV2.S COVID-19 vaccine or a placebo.

J is TRBJ2-5 and V is TRBV11-2, with 9 positions matching TRBD2. CDR3 size: 16 residues. V lost 3 bases and J lost 9; bases outside the gene matches: 14. CDR1 is SGHAT, CDR2 FQNNGV, per germline. This CDR3 is CASSLGAGGPPLAQYF. CDR3 nucleotides: TGTGCCAGCAGCTTGGGGGCGGGAGGGCCTCCGTTGGCCCAGTACTTC.

The chain is built from TRBV7-3 and TRBJ2-7; D might be TRBD1 or TRBD2, each matching 5 bases. CDR3 length: 12 residues. Germline V lookup: CDR1 SGHTA, CDR2 FQGTGA. Between the trimmed V and J ends, which lost 3 bases and 6 bases, there was a span of 9 bases. The CDR3 loop is CASSFGGSEQYF. Here the CDR3 DNA reads TGTGCCAGCAGCTTTGGGGGATCCGAGCAGTACTTC.

The chain recombines TRBV7-3 with TRBJ2-3; no reliable D call. The CDR3 runs 16 residues. The germline V gene encodes CDR1 SGHTA and CDR2 FQGTGA. Deletions cut 5 bases from V and 1 base from J, with 16 bases between. CDR3 in DNA: TGTGCCAGCAGCCCTACCACTGGGCACGGCACAGATACGCAGTATTTT. Translating it yields CASSPTTGHGTDTQYF. Looking up the rest from reference TRBV7-3 and TRBJ2-3 gives the full variable domain: GAGVSQTPSNKVTEKGKYVELRCDPISGHTALYWYRQSLGQGPEFLIYFQGTGAADDSGLPNDRFFAVRPEGSVSTLKIQRTERGDSAVYLCASSPTTGHGTDTQYFGPGTRLTVL.

The chain uses TRBV25-1 and TRBJ2-7; D is unresolved. Trimming stripped 1 base from V and 3 bases from J, with 10 bases between. This CDR3 has 14 residues. Germline V lookup: CDR1 MGHDK, CDR2 SYGVNS. CDR3 sequence: CASSESLLYYEQYF. In DNA, the CDR3 is TGTGCCAGCAGTGAATCTTTACTCTACTACGAGCAGTACTTC.

The V and J genes are TRBV7-3 and TRBJ1-2; 9 bases fit TRBD1. The CDR3 length is 14 residues. J lost 5 bases, V lost 3 bases, and 4 bases had no gene match. Germline CDR1 is SGHTA and CDR2 is FQGTGA. The CDR3: CASSLTGGGYGYTF. In nucleotides, the CDR3 is TGTGCCAGCAGCTTGACAGGGGGTGGTTATGGCTACACCTTC. Using reference TRBV7-3 and TRBJ1-2 for the parts outside the CDR3, the full variable domain is GAGVSQTPSNKVTEKGKYVELRCDPISGHTALYWYRQSLGQGPEFLIYFQGTGAADDSGLPNDRFFAVRPEGSVSTLKIQRTERGDSAVYLCASSLTGGGYGYTFGSGTRLTVV.

The genes are TRBV5-8 and TRBJ2-3, with D unclear. This CDR3 is 13 amino acids long. The V gene lost 3 bases and the J gene lost 4 bases, with 9 bases spanning the gap. Germline values: CDR1 SGHTS, CDR2 YDEGEE. The CDR3 region has the DNA TGTGCCAGCAGCTGGGGTGGTCCAGATACGCAGTATTTT. Amino acids: CASSWGGPDTQYF.

The table lists this clone with a few counts. The chain links TRBV7-7 to TRBJ2-7, with TRBD1 matching over 9 bases. Unmatched junction bases numbered 3, after V lost 5 bases and J lost 1 base. This CDR3 is built from 14 residues. CDR1 and CDR2 from the germline V gene are SSHAT and FNYEAQ (reference sequence). CDR3 amino acids: CASSPGTGSYEQYF. CDR3 in DNA: TGTGCCAGCAGCCCCGGGACAGGGTCCTACGAGCAGTACTTC.

The chain couples TRBV5-4 to TRBJ2-7; 12 nucleotides agree with TRBD1. The CDR3 spans 14 residues. V shed 4 bases and J 4 bases; nucleotides not matched to a gene: 3. Germline V gene data show CDR1 as SGHNT and CDR2 as YYREEE (reference sequence). The CDR3 here is CASSGTGGKYEQYF. As DNA, the CDR3 is TGTGCCAGCAGCGGGACAGGGGGCAAGTACGAGCAGTACTTC.

The rearrangement links TRBV5-8 to TRBJ1-2; TRBD1 matches 11 bases. V lost 4 bases and J lost 2; bases outside the gene matches: 7. Germline V gives CDR1 SGHTS, CDR2 YDEGEE. The CDR3 runs 16 residues. The DNA for the CDR3 is TGTGCCAGCAGCAGCAGGACAGGGGGCGGCAACTATGGCTACACCTTC. As protein: CASSSRTGGGNYGYTF.

V gene TRBV4-2 combines with J gene TRBJ2-6; D unclear. V lost 2 bases and J 2 bases, leaving 1 base between the germline ends. Germline V lookup: CDR1 LGHNA, CDR2 YNFKEQ. The CDR3 has 13 amino acids. The CDR3 bases are TGTGCCAGCAGCCAACCTGGGGCCAACGTCCTGACTTTC. Translated: CASSQPGANVLTF.

The chain links TRBV27 to TRBJ2-5; D is tentatively TRBD1 or TRBD2 (5 bases each). The V end lost 2 bases, the J end lost 4 bases, and 11 bases lay between the germline ends. Germline V CDR1 and CDR2: MNHEY, SMNVEV (reference sequence). The length of the CDR3 is 14 residues. The CDR3, as DNA: TGTGCCAGCAGTTTAAACAGAGGGGCAGAGACCCAGTACTTC. This sequence encodes CASSLNRGAETQYF.

The chain links TRBV29-1 to TRBJ1-2, with D uncertain. The germline gives CDR1 SQVTM, CDR2 ANQGSEA. The CDR3 consists of 13 residues. V dropped 2 bases and J dropped 5 bases, with 12 bases sitting between them. In DNA form, the CDR3 reads TGCAGCGTTGAATATCCGGGGAGATATGGCTACACCTTC. Translating gives CSVEYPGRYGYTF.

This chain connects TRBV7-3 to TRBJ1-1; D remains ambiguous. The CDR3 consists of 15 residues. V was clipped by 2 bases and J by 1 base, with 11 bases between them. Germline lookup yields CDR1 SGHTA and CDR2 FQGTGA. The CDR3 nucleotides read TGTGCCAGCAGCTTATCCATATCTGGGAACACTGAAGCTTTCTTT. This sequence encodes CASSLSISGNTEAFF.

The DNA for the CDR3 is TGTGCCAGCAGCTTAGGACAGGGGGTGACCCAGTACTTC. This sequence encodes CASSLGQGVTQYF. The V and J genes are TRBV7-3 and TRBJ2-5, with 10 bases matching TRBD1. Germline V gene data show CDR1 as SGHTA and CDR2 as FQGTGA. The ends lost 2 bases at V and 7 bases at J; junction bases unmatched: 1. The CDR3 consists of 13 residues.

This rearrangement joins TRBV11-2 to TRBJ2-3; 11 bases agree with TRBD2. The ends lost 2 bases at V and 5 bases at J; junction bases unmatched: 6. CDR1 is SGHAT and CDR2 is FQNNGV in the germline V gene. The CDR3 is 16 residues long. The CDR3 DNA reads as TGTGCCAGCAGCTTAAGGCGACTAGCGGGAATAGATACGCAGTATTTT. As protein: CASSLRRLAGIDTQYF.

This clone was recorded a few times. J is TRBJ1-1 and V is TRBV7-6; D not resolved. The CDR3 is made up of 12 amino acids. V lost 2 bases and J lost 4, with 5 bases in between. Germline values: CDR1 SGHVS, CDR2 FNYEAQ. The CDR3 DNA reads as TGTGCCAGCAGCTTACCGCCCACTGAAGCTTTCTTT. Amino acids: CASSLPPTEAFF.

This chain links TRBV5-1 with TRBJ2-7; 8 nucleotides match TRBD1. Trimming removed 1 base from V and 6 bases from J; junction bases left unmatched: 6. The CDR3 runs 14 residues. CDR1 is SGHRS, CDR2 YFSETQ, per germline. The CDR3 region has the DNA TGCGCCAGCAGCTTGCGATGGACAGGGTCCGAGCAGTACTTC. This sequence encodes CASSLRWTGSEQYF.